This T cell receptor (beta chain) comes out of a study of OX40 agonist ivuxolimab in advanced cancers. Across the study: Therapy given before enrollment (anti-PD-1, anti-PD-L1 or anti-CTLA-4) was allowed, and 35% to 45% had some.

The V and J ends lost 5 bases and 3 bases respectively, with 12 bases between them. The CDR3 sequence is 14 residues long. CDR1 and CDR2 from the germline V gene are SGHRS and YFSETQ. With regard to this clone: Its antigen remains unidentified.

Regarding the study as a whole: The study found among the lowest clonal expansion in partial responders at 0.1-3.0 mg/kg. Certain nonresponders likewise exhibited a low normalized T-cell clonal expansion.

Measured with immunoSEQ multiplex PCR; TCRdb has only the in-frame clones, and not every one. The sample consists of some 60,000 clones, 70% to 90% of them appearing once. The input for sequencing was CD4+ or CD8+ T cells sorted from blood, taken in a trial of the OX40 agonist ivuxolimab. The source of this sequence is an adult with an advanced solid tumor such as melanoma, head and neck, liver or kidney cancer. This rearrangement joins TRBV5-1 to TRBJ1-5; TRBD1 might be the D (5 bases). Here the CDR3 DNA reads TGCGCCAGCAGTTATGGGGGGAACAATCAGCCCCAGCATTTT. Residues: CASSYGGNNQPQHF. Full variable domain (remainder filled in from reference TRBV5-1 and TRBJ1-5): KAGVTQTPRYLIKTRGQQVTLSCSPISGHRSVSWYQQTPGQGLQFLFEYFSETQRNKGNFPGRFSGRQFSNSRSEMNVSTLELGDSALYLCASSYGGNNQPQHFGDGTRLSIL.